This TCR beta chain emerged from a study of blood T cells in healthy people across ages. Alongside a J-beta primer mix, a sample-barcoded 5' primer served in a second PCR lasting about 7 to 11 cycles. TCRdb re-derived calls from the 5' RACE reads in MiXCR, one entry per CDR3 protein. The repertoire includes 1.5 million or so distinct CDR3 sequences, approximately 43% of them detected once, and approximately 4.1% sits in the top ten. Germline lookup yields CDR1 SGHTA and CDR2 FQGNSA. This CDR3 spans 15 amino acids. After removal of 5 bases from V and 3 bases from J, the junction contained 8 bases not matched to a gene. This clonotype came up a few times.

This chain links TRBV7-2 with TRBJ2-7; 9 bases line up with TRBD2. This TCR was sampled from a woman aged 18-35 years in good health. Sequences were obtained from blood. The CDR3 protein is CASSVIAGVLYEQYF. The CDR3 DNA is TGTGCCAGCAGCGTAATAGCGGGGGTTCTCTACGAGCAGTACTTC. Filled out from reference TRBV7-2 and TRBJ2-7, the complete variable domain reads GAGVSQSPSNKVTEKGKDVELRCDPISGHTALYWYRQSLGQGLEFLIYFQGNSAPDKSGLPSDRFSAERTGGSVSTLTIQRTQQEDSAVYLCASSVIAGVLYEQYFGPGTRLTVT.